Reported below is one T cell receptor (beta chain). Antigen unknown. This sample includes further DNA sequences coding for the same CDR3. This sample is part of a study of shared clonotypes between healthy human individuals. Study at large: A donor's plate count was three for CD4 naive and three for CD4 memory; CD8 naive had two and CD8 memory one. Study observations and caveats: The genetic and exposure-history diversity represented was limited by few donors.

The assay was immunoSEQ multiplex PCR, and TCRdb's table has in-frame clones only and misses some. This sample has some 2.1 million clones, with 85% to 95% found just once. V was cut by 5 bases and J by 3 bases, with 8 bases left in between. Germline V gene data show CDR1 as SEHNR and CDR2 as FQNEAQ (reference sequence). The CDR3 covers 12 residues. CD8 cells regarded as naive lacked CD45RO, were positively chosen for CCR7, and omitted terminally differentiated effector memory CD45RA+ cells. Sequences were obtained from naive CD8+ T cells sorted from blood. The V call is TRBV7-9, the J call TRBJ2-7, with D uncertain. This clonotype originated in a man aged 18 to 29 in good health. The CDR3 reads CASSLDNYEQYF. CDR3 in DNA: TGTGCCAGCAGCCTTGATAACTACGAGCAGTACTTC.